A selection of T cell receptor beta chains follows, all from one sample in a study of regulatory T cells in long-lasting Graves disease. From the multiplex PCR reads, TCRdb called clonotypes with MiXCR, one entry per CDR3 protein. The sample yields some 420,000 distinct CDR3 sequences, under 25% seen once. The specimen was peripheral blood mononuclear cells (PBMCs), collected when the disease was refractory, from a patient treated with antithyroid drugs. The receptors stem from a female donor with Graves disease. The CDR3 runs from the conserved cysteine through the conserved F or W. The D gene is left open where the match is weak. Some rows have no size entry. The others give once, few or many, or a class for an expanded clone.

size | J | D | V | CDR3 | DNA
NA | TRBJ1-1 | NA | TRBV7-3 | CASTPPGGANTEAFF | TGTGCCAGCACCCCCCCGGGGGGCGCGAACACTGAAGCTTTCTTT
many | TRBJ1-6 | NA | TRBV28 | CASSLEGIGSPLHF | TGTGCCAGCAGTTTAGAGGGTATCGGTTCACCCCTCCACTTT
few | TRBJ2-5 | NA | TRBV25-1 | CASSEVARQETQYF | TGTGCCAGCAGTGAAGTAGCCCGCCAAGAGACCCAGTACTTC
NA | TRBJ2-1 | NA | TRBV9 | CASSVGGFFNEQFF | TGTGCCAGCAGCGTGGGGGGTTTCTTCAATGAGCAGTTCTTC
many | TRBJ2-1 | NA | TRBV6-5 | CASSYSGGSESYNEQFF | TGTGCCAGCAGTTACTCAGGCGGGTCCGAGTCCTACAATGAGCAGTTCTTC
NA | TRBJ2-3 | TRBD2 | TRBV7-2 | CASSLSGGQDTQYF | TGTGCCAGCAGCCTTAGCGGGGGGCAGGATACGCAGTATTTT
many | TRBJ2-7 | NA | TRBV7-2 | CASSPPGPQEQYF | TGTGCCAGCAGCCCCCCGGGTCCCCAAGAGCAGTACTTC
NA | TRBJ2-7 | TRBD1 | TRBV10-3 | CATGQGPNSYEQYF | TGTGCCACTGGACAGGGGCCGAACTCCTACGAGCAGTACTTC
many | TRBJ2-7 | NA | TRBV28 | CASSLRTEVGEQYF | TGTGCCAGCAGTCTCAGGACGGAGGTTGGTGAGCAGTACTTC
many | TRBJ2-6 | NA | TRBV12-3/TRBV12-4 | CASNSGVISGANVLTF | TGTGCCAGCAACTCCGGGGTGATCTCTGGGGCCAACGTCCTGACTTTC
few | TRBJ1-5 | NA | TRBV3-1 | CASSQGSNSNQPQHF | TGTGCCAGCAGCCAAGGAAGCAACAGCAATCAGCCCCAGCATTTT
many | TRBJ2-5 | NA | TRBV20-1 | CSARGFGETQYF | TGCAGTGCTAGGGGGTTTGGGGAGACCCAGTACTTC
NA | TRBJ1-2 | NA | TRBV9 | CASSPTGQLEGYTF | TGTGCCAGCAGCCCAACGGGACAACTAGAAGGCTACACCTTC
many | TRBJ1-4 | TRBD1 | TRBV11-2 | CASSSGQGPYEKLFF | TGTGCCAGCAGCTCAGGACAGGGGCCCTATGAAAAACTGTTTTTT
few | TRBJ1-1 | NA | TRBV19 | CASSIVPDVNTEAFF | TGTGCCAGTAGTATAGTTCCGGACGTTAACACTGAAGCTTTCTTT
many | TRBJ1-5 | NA | TRBV7-9 | CASSWGRGGNQPQHF | TGTGCCAGCAGCTGGGGAAGGGGAGGGAATCAGCCCCAGCATTTT
once | TRBJ2-5 | NA | TRBV5-1 | CASSSLRGADQETQYF | TGCGCCAGCAGCTCCCTGAGGGGTGCGGACCAAGAGACCCAGTACTTC
many | TRBJ2-7 | NA | TRBV11-1 | CASSLEESGSEQYF | TGTGCCAGCAGCTTAGAGGAAAGTGGGTCCGAGCAGTACTTC
many | TRBJ2-1 | NA | TRBV20-1 | CSASGTSYNEQFF | TGCAGTGCTAGCGGGACGTCCTACAATGAGCAGTTCTTC
few | TRBJ1-1 | NA | TRBV10-3 | CAISESLGGATEAFF | TGTGCCATCAGTGAGTCTTTGGGGGGCGCGACTGAAGCTTTCTTT
few | TRBJ2-6 | NA | TRBV19 | CASSIVAGSGANVLTF | TGTGCCAGTAGTATAGTCGCAGGGTCTGGGGCCAACGTCCTGACTTTC
NA | TRBJ1-1 | NA | TRBV5-1 | CASSHTGTVNTEAFF | TGCGCCAGCAGCCACACCGGGACGGTTAACACTGAAGCTTTCTTT
NA | TRBJ1-5 | NA | TRBV7-2 | CASSLATGRGNQPQHF | TGTGCCAGCAGCTTAGCGACCGGGAGGGGCAATCAGCCCCAGCATTTT
many | TRBJ2-7 | NA | TRBV11-2 | CASSSRTGEGPYEQYF | TGTGCCAGCAGCTCTCGCACAGGGGAGGGGCCCTACGAGCAGTACTTC
many | TRBJ1-1 | TRBD1 | TRBV5-1 | CASRAQGANTEAFF | TGCGCCAGCAGGGCACAGGGGGCGAACACTGAAGCTTTCTTT
many | TRBJ1-4 | NA | TRBV18 | CASSPDEDEKLFF | TGTGCCAGCTCACCGGACGAGGATGAAAAACTGTTTTTT
NA | TRBJ1-4 | NA | TRBV5-1 | CASSLGRGADEKLFF | TGCGCCAGCAGCTTGGGCAGGGGCGCCGATGAAAAACTGTTTTTT
many | TRBJ2-2 | NA | TRBV6-1 | CASTYGSNTGELFF | TGTGCCAGCACCTACGGGTCGAACACCGGGGAGCTGTTTTTT
NA | TRBJ2-1 | NA | TRBV9 | CASSVALDLGDNGQFF | TGTGCCAGCAGCGTAGCTTTGGACTTAGGAGACAATGGGCAGTTCTTC
many | TRBJ2-5 | NA | TRBV6-2/TRBV6-3 | CASSYSNQRTTEYF | TGTGCCAGCAGTTACTCGAATCAGAGGACCACGGAGTACTTC
few | TRBJ1-5 | NA | TRBV30 | CAWGRGGYSNQPQHF | TGTGCCTGGGGCAGGGGAGGGTATAGCAATCAGCCCCAGCATTTT
NA | TRBJ2-2 | TRBD2 | TRBV18 | CASSPSGENTGELFF | TGTGCCAGCTCACCTAGCGGGGAGAACACCGGGGAGCTGTTTTTT
NA | TRBJ1-1 | TRBD1 | TRBV28 | CASTRPPGQGNTEAFF | TGTGCCAGCACCAGACCCCCGGGACAGGGGAACACTGAAGCTTTCTTT
many | TRBJ2-1 | TRBD1 | TRBV28 | CATHRDRVYNEQFF | TGTGCCACCCACCGGGACAGGGTTTACAATGAGCAGTTCTTC
few | TRBJ1-1 | TRBD1 | TRBV25-1 | CASSTAWDREVNDTEAFF | TGTGCCAGCAGCACGGCCTGGGACAGGGAGGTCAATGACACTGAAGCTTTCTTT
many | TRBJ1-1 | TRBD1 | TRBV10-3 | CAISERDSPSTEAFF | TGTGCCATCAGTGAACGGGACAGCCCCTCCACTGAAGCTTTCTTT
NA | TRBJ1-3 | TRBD1 | TRBV28 | CASTRQGGFGNTIYF | TGTGCCAGCACCCGACAGGGAGGATTTGGAAACACCATATATTTT
many | TRBJ1-5 | NA | TRBV3-1 | CASSQDRGSQPQHF | TGTGCCAGCAGCCAAGATCGTGGCAGTCAGCCCCAGCATTTT
NA | TRBJ2-5 | TRBD2 | TRBV29-1 | CSVARDRPSGRVGETQYF | TGCAGCGTTGCCCGGGACAGACCTAGCGGGAGAGTTGGGGAGACCCAGTACTTC
few | TRBJ2-7 | NA | TRBV5-1 | CASTAQAPGQEVSEQYF | TGCGCCAGCACCGCGCAAGCGCCGGGACAAGAGGTCTCTGAGCAGTACTTC
many | TRBJ1-1 | TRBD1 | TRBV12-3/TRBV12-4 | CASNPGQRGATEAFF | TGTGCCAGCAACCCGGGACAGCGAGGGGCGACTGAAGCTTTCTTT
few | TRBJ2-5 | NA | TRBV29-1 | CSVEKLGGGETQYF | TGCAGCGTTGAAAAATTGGGAGGGGGGGAGACCCAGTACTTC
few | TRBJ2-5 | TRBD1 | TRBV7-6 | CASSSPAEQGGGETQYF | TGTGCCAGCAGCTCCCCGGCGGAACAGGGGGGTGGAGAGACCCAGTACTTC
many | TRBJ1-2 | NA | TRBV20-1 | CSARAYGYTF | TGCAGTGCTAGGGCCTATGGCTACACCTTC